This T cell receptor (beta chain) originates from a study of T cells after somatic rescue of genetic block. This clone was recorded only once. Trimming took off 5 bases at V and 4 bases at J, with 12 bases between the two ends. The CDR3 sequence is 14 residues long. Germline CDR1 and CDR2: SEHNR and FQNEAQ (reference sequence). Generated by immunoSEQ multiplex PCR, the TCRdb table keeps only in-frame clones and is missing some. The sample has approximately 71,000 clones, roughly 90% seen once. This chain connects TRBV7-9 to TRBJ1-5, with D possibly TRBD1 on 6 matching bases. Sequenced material: peripheral blood mononuclear cells (PBMCs). The TCR was taken from a man in his forties or fifties. As DNA, the CDR3 is TGTGCCAGCAGCCTAGAGGGGGGGAATCAGCCCCAGCATTTT. The encoded protein is CASSLEGGNQPQHF.